This T cell receptor beta chain derives from a study of beta chain features in type 1 diabetes (dated by TCRdb to 2016 to 2018). For context, the study as a whole: Mean age, gender distribution, total cell number and subset yield did not differ between patients and healthy donors. A total of some 110 million sorted cells were examined across all samples, and a strong correlation was observed between cell number per subset and RNA yield. Regulatory and stem cell-like memory subsets were obtained from only 8 patients and roughly eight healthy donors, while naive and central memory subsets were obtained from all 28 donors. In the study, TCRB repertoires of sorted circulating CD4+ T cell subsets from recently diagnosed type 1 diabetes patients were compared with those of matched healthy donors. Broad study findings and their caveats: Because small numbers of individuals were included in the HLA sub-analyses, any influence of HLA type on TCRB rearrangement was left unresolved. PCR might favor shorter templates, but patient and control samples were amplified and corrected together, so any skew would affect both groups equally. Fewer insertions and more nucleotide deletions at VDJ recombination sites were observed in patients with type 1 diabetes, implying thymic rearrangement abnormalities. Naive, central memory and regulatory TCRB repertoires appeared to be more similar among patients than among healthy donors. A moderate but significant shortening of TCRB CDR3 length was observed in type 1 diabetes patients in all four CD4+ subsets. Because cDNA was sequenced instead of genomic DNA, highly expressing activated cells could be over-represented, though the groups showed no difference in activation or CD3 levels.

From each donor, a single peripheral blood sample of 100 to 150 mL on average was drawn into heparinised tubes. A BD FACSAria II was used to sort naive, central memory, regulatory and stem cell-like memory CD4+ T cells with a panel that included CD45RO, CCR7, CD25, CD127, CD95 and CD27. All sorted populations exceeded 95% purity. PBMCs were isolated right away by Lymphoprep density gradient centrifugation and were stained directly, without culture. Samples were stained and sorted in pairs, with one healthy donor and one patient per experiment, so that batch effects were minimized. V is shortened by 8 bases, J by 5 bases, and the region joining them spans 22 bases. Per the germline V gene, MNHEY is the CDR1 and SVGAGI is the CDR2. Including cysteine and phenylalanine, the CDR3 has 15 amino acids. The CDR3 DNA has 45 bases and is translated from base 1. The High Capacity cDNA Reverse Transcription Kit was used to reverse transcribe all of the isolated RNA, meaning that expressed TCRB transcripts were what got sequenced. Deep immunoSEQ sequencing was performed on naive, central memory and regulatory T cell samples, with an average of approximately 4 million total reads per sample. After sorted cells were lysed in RLT buffer, RNA was extracted with DNase-treated RNeasy Micro or Mini kits, with the choice depending on cell number. To prevent cross-contamination, each cell subset was processed individually, whereas patient and healthy donor samples were processed jointly. Using the immunoSEQ multiplex PCR, TCRB sequences were amplified from cDNA into 87-bp fragments spanning the CDR3 region. Sequencing of the amplicons was done on the Illumina HiSeq platform. The original methods were these. Synthetic template baselines were used to correct PCR bias computationally, reads within Hamming distance 2 were collapsed together, and singletons that could not be merged were discarded. Reads were aligned to IMGT to assign V, D and J genes, CDR3 length, and insertions or deletions at six rearrangement sites. Clonotype counts were normalized to sorted cell number within each subset before computing true diversity and Gini coefficients with the tcR R package. The overlap coefficient, calculated on TCRB nucleotide sequences, was used to quantify repertoire sharing. As a proxy for the pre-selection repertoire, out-of-frame TCRB sequences from naive cells were analyzed. TCRdb took over this immuneACCESS table, retaining in-frame rearrangements with V and J assigned. Such tables are incomplete; in checked studies, under half of the missing clones stem from an unresolved V gene, and the remainder is unexplained. From that table come the V and J calls and clone size; the DNA was used to work out D and trimming. The table for this sample lists about 360,000 clones; approximately 12% of them were counted only once. 0.017% of the sample rests with the top ten.

In this sample, this clone turned up a few times. The antigen it recognizes is unknown. No base quality information exists; no much larger clone differs at one position. The clonotype comes from a man between 18 and 35 years old in good health. Sequencing was carried out using naive CD4+ T cells from blood. This sample's cell subset or site label indicates: true naive CD4+ T cells. The rearranged chain carries TRBV6-5 and TRBJ2-7, and the D gene may be TRBD2, 5 bases matching. DNA sequence: TGTGCCAGCGGGAGTAGCCTTTCGTCTTCCAACGAGCAGTACTTC. It codes for CASGSSLSSSNEQYF.